This T cell receptor (beta chain) was observed in a study of Graves' ophthalmopathy and Graves' hyperthyroidism. In the study overall: Prior to any treatment, peripheral blood was collected at the time of initial diagnosis. General study findings and limits: A classifier, a 13-signature model, separated ophthalmopathy from stable hyperthyroidism with approximately 87% sensitivity and approximately 80% specificity. Blood was where most expanded thyroid clonotypes above 0.001 frequency also turned up. The model predicted ophthalmopathy progression with roughly 70% sensitivity and less than 80% specificity.

Ten or more counts support this clonotype. The antigen remains unidentified. Amplified TCR beta CDR3 regions were obtained using RNA transcripts as template. Second-round multiplex PCR came after a first-round RT-PCR that employed HTBI primers. TCRdb called the multiplex PCR reads again in MiXCR, with one record for every CDR3 protein. The repertoire includes 200,000 to 300,000 distinct CDR3 sequences, around 50% of them detected once, and around half sits in the top ten. J gave up 4 bases and V 6 bases, and 8 bases lay outside the gene matches. There are 14 residues in the CDR3. Looked up from germline, CDR1 is ENHRY and CDR2 is SYGVKD.

The material sequenced was peripheral blood. This clonotype was obtained from an adult man with Graves' ophthalmopathy. The chain has TRBV10-3 and TRBJ1-2; 7 bases match TRBD1. The CDR3 loop is CAIRRDSGPYGYTF. CDR3 bases: TGTGCCATCAGGAGGGACAGCGGGCCCTATGGCTACACCTTC.